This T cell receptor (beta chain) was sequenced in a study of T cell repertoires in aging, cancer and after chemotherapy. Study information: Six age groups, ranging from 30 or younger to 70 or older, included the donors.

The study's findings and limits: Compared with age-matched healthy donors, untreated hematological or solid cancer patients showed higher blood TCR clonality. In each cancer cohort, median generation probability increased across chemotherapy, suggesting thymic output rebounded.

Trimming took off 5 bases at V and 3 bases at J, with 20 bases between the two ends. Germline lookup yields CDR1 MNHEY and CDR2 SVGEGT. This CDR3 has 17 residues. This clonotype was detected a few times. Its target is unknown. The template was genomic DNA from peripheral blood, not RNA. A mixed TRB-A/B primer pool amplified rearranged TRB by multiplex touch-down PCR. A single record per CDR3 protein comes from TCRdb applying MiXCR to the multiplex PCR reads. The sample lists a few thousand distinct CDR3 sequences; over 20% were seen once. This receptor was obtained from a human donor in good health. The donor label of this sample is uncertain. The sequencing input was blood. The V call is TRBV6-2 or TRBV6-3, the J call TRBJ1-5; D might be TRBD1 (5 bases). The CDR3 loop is CASSPQPLRQNNQPQHF. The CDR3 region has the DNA TGTGCCAGCAGTCCCCAACCCCTAAGACAGAACAATCAGCCCCAGCATTTT.